This T cell receptor (beta chain) was observed in a study of cytomegalovirus exposure and HLA in healthy donors. Comment on this clone: Its target is not known.

This CDR3 is built from 14 residues. CDR1 is MDHEN, CDR2 SYDVKM, per germline. V shed 7 bases and J 0 bases; nucleotides not matched to a gene: 5. PCR amplification relied on 60 Vbeta primers (plus 13 Jbeta primers). Method: immunoSEQ multiplex PCR; TCRdb's copy keeps in-frame clones and lacks some. The sample has under 150,000 clones; around 85% are singletons. Whole-study results and caveats: Associated with HLA alleles at 0.05 false discovery rate in a later analysis were approximately 17,000 TCR beta sequences. One cluster of highly shared sequence variants probably arose as a sequencing artifact. The study designated over 150 TCR beta chains cytomegalovirus-associated.

The receptor comes from a woman aged 25 to 39 in good health and CMV-seropositive. The chain couples TRBV28 to TRBJ2-7, with 8 positions matching TRBD2. The sample comprised PBMCs. The DNA of the CDR3 is TGTGCCAGCACCCCCGGGACTAGCTCCTACGAGCAGTACTTC. It yields the protein CASTPGTSSYEQYF.